This TCR beta chain was observed in a study of blood T cell repertoires in COVID-19. Study as a whole: T cells, B-cell-depleted T cells, or PBMCs supplied cDNA or gDNA.

Per the study methods: Quantification of nucleated cells was approximated via reference gene primer amplification. Profiling relied on immunoSEQ multiplex PCR, and the TCRdb table lists in-frame clones only, not all of them. V, J and clone size are taken as reported in that table, and D and trimming were inferred from the DNA itself. The sample holds approximately 300,000 clones, more than 85% seen once. Ages ranged from about 18 to 89 years, with residence in about two dozen US areas. What the recovered Cohort 3 donors had was two negative PCRs, clearance, or symptom resolution. The TCR comes from a young woman who had recovered from COVID-19. The sample taken for sequencing was PBMCs or T cells enriched from blood (not recorded which).

This CDR3 is CASSRGQGIFDNSPLHF. The DNA for the CDR3 is TGTGCCAGCAGCCGGGGACAGGGCATATTCGATAATTCACCCCTCCACTTT. The V gene is TRBV7-8, the J gene TRBJ1-6; 9 nucleotides line up with TRBD1. The V segment lost 5 bases and the J segment 5 bases; nucleotides outside the gene matches: 10. Germline V lookup: CDR1 SGHVS, CDR2 FQNEAQ. CDR3 length: 17 amino acids. The complete variable domain, with remaining parts taken from reference TRBV7-8 and TRBJ1-6, reads GAGVSQSPRYKVAKRGQDVALRCDPISGHVSLFWYQQALGQGPEFLTYFQNEAQLDKSGLPSDRFFAERPEGSVSTLKIQRTQQEDSAVYLCASSRGQGIFDNSPLHFGNGTRLTVT.